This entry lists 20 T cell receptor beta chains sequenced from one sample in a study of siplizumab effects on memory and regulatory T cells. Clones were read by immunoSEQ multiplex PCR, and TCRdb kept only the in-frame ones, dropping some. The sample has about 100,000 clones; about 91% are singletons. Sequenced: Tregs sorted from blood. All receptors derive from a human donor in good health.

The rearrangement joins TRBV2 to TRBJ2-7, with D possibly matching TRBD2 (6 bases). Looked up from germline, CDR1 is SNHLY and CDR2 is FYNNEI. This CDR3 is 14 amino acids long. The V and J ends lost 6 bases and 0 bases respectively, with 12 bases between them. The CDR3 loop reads CASRVGTASYEQYF. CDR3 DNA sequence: TGTGCCAGCAGGGTTGGGACTGCCTCCTACGAGCAGTACTTC.

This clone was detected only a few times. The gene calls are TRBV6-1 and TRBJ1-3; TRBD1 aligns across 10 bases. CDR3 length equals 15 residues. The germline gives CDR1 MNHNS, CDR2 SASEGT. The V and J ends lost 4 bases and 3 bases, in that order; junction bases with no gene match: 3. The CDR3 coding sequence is TGTGCCAGCAGTGGGGACAGGGGATTTGGAAACACCATATATTTT. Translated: CASSGDRGFGNTIYF.

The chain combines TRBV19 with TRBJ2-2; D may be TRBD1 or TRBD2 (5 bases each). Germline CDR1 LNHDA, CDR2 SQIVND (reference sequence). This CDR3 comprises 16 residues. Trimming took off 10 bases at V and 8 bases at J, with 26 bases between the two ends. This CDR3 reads CATTDHPGALGGELFF. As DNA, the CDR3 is TGTGCCACTACCGACCACCCCGGGGCCCTAGGGGGGGAGCTGTTTTTT.

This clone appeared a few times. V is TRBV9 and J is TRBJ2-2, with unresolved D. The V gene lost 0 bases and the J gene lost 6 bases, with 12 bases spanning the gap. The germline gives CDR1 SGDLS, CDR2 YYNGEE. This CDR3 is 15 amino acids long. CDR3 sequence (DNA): TGTGCCAGCAGCGTAGTAGTAGGTGCCGCCGGGGAGCTGTTTTTT. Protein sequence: CASSVVVGAAGELFF.

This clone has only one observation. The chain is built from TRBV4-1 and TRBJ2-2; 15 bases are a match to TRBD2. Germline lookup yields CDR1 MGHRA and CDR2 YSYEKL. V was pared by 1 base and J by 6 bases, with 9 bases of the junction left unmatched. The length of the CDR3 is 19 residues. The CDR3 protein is CASSQGTGLAGGRPGELFF. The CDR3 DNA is TGCGCCAGCAGCCAAGGGACGGGACTAGCGGGAGGTCGACCCGGGGAGCTGTTTTTT.

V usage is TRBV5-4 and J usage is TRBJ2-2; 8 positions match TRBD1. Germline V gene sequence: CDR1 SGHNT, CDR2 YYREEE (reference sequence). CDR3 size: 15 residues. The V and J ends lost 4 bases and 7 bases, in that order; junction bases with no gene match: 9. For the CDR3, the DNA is TGTGCCAGCAGCCGAGGACAGGGTTTTGTCGGGGAGCTGTTTTTT. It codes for CASSRGQGFVGELFF.

The chain's CDR3 is CSVDPGTSGNTIYF. Here the CDR3 DNA reads TGCAGCGTTGATCCCGGAACCTCTGGAAACACCATATATTTT. The gene calls are TRBV29-1 and TRBJ1-3; D uncertain. The CDR3 covers 14 residues. Trimming removed 3 bases at V and 0 bases at J, with 9 bases between. In germline, CDR1 is SQVTM, CDR2 ANQGSEA. Based on the CDR3 plus reference TRBV29-1 and TRBJ1-3, the full variable domain is SAVISQKPSRDICQRGTSLTIQCQVDSQVTMMFWYRQQPGQSLTLIATANQGSEATYESGFVIDKFPISRPNLTFSTLTVSNMSPEDSSIYLCSVDPGTSGNTIYFGEGSWLTVV.

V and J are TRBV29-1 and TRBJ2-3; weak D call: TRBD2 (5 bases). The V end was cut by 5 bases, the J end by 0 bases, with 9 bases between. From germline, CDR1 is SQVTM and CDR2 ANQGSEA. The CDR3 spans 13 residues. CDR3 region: CSVSAASTDTQYF. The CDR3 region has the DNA TGCAGCGTTTCAGCGGCTAGCACAGATACGCAGTATTTT.

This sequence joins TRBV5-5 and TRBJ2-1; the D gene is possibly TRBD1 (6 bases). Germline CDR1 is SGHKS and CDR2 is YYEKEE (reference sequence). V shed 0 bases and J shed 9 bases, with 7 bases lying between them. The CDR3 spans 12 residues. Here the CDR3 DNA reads TGTGCCAGCAGCTTGGTCAGGGGTGAGCAGTTCTTC. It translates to CASSLVRGEQFF.

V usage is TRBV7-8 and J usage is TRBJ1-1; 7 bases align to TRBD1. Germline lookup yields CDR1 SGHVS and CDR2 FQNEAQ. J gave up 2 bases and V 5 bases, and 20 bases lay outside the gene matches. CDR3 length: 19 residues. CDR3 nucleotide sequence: TGTGCCAGCAGCCAAAGAGGGGGCTCCGCGGGCCTACTCAACACTGAAGCTTTCTTT. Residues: CASSQRGGSAGLLNTEAFF.

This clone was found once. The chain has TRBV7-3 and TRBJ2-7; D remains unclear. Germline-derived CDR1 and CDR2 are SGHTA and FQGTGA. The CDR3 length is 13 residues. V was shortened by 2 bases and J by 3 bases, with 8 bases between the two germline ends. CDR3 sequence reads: CASSLSQYYEQYF. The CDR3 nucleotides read TGTGCCAGCAGCTTATCACAGTACTACGAGCAGTACTTC.

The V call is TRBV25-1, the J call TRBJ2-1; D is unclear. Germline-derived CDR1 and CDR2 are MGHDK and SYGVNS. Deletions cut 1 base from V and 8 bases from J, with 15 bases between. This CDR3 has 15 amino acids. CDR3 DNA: TGTGCCAGCAGTGAATTGGGCCCCGGGCGCGATGAGCAGTTCTTC. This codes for CASSELGPGRDEQFF.

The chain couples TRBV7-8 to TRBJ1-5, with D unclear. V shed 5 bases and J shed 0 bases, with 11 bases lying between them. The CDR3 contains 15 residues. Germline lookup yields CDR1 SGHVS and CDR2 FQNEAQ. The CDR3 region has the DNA TGTGCCAGCAGCCGGGAACCGTATAGCAATCAGCCCCAGCATTTT. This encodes CASSREPYSNQPQHF.

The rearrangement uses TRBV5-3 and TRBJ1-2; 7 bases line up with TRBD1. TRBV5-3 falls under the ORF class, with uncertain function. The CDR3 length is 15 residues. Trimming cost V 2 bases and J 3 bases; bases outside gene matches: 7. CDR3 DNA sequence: TGTGCCAGAAGCTTACAGGGGTCGCAAGACTATGGCTACACCTTC. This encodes CARSLQGSQDYGYTF.

Written as DNA, the CDR3 is TGTGCTAGTGGGATTGGACAGACCCAGTACTTC. It is translated as CASGIGQTQYF. This sequence joins TRBV12-5 and TRBJ2-5; D unclear. Between the trimmed V and J ends, which lost 6 bases and 6 bases, there was a span of 8 bases. Germline CDR1 LGHNT, CDR2 FRNRAP. The CDR3 is 11 residues long.

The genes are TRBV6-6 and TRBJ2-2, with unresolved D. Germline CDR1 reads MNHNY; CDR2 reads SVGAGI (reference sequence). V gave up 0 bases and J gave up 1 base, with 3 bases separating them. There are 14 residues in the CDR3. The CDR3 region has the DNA TGTGCCAGCAGTTACTCGTTGAACACCGGGGAGCTGTTTTTT. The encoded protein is CASSYSLNTGELFF.

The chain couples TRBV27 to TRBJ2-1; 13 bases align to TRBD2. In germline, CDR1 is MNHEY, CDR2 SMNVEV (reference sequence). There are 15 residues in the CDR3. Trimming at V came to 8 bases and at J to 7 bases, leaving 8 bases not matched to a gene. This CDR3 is CASVRTSGSGNEQFF. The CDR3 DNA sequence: TGTGCCAGCGTTCGGACTAGCGGGAGTGGAAATGAGCAGTTCTTC.

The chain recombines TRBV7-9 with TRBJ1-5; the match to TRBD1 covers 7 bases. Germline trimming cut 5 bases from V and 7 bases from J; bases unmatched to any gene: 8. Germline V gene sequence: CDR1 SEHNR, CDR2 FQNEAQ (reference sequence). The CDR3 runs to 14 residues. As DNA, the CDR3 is TGTGCCAGCAGCCCAGGGACAGTCGGACAGCCCCAGCATTTT. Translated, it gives CASSPGTVGQPQHF. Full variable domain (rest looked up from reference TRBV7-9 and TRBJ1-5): DTGVSQNPRHKITKRGQNVTFRCDPISEHNRLYWYRQTLGQGPEFLTYFQNEAQLEKSRLLSDRFSAERPKGSFSTLEIQRTEQGDSAMYLCASSPGTVGQPQHFGDGTRLSIL.

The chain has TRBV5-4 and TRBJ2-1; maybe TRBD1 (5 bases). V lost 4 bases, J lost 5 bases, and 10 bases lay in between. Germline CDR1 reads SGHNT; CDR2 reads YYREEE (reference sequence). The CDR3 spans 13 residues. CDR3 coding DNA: TGTGCCAGCAGCGTGGACAAAAACAATGAGCAGTTCTTC. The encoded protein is CASSVDKNNEQFF.

Here the CDR3 reads CASSLVLTYEQYF. The CDR3 region has the DNA TGTGCCAGCAGCTTAGTCCTCACCTACGAGCAGTACTTC. The V call is TRBV7-8, the J call TRBJ2-7, with D unclear. The CDR3 contains 13 residues. Trimming cost V 1 base and J 2 bases, with 6 bases left between them. From germline, CDR1 is SGHVS and CDR2 FQNEAQ.